Shown below are 15 T cell receptor beta chains from a single sample sequenced in a study of CD8+ T cells in alopecia areata. RNA extraction was followed by reverse transcription into cDNA, which acted as the sequencing template. The assay was immunoSEQ multiplex PCR, and TCRdb's table has in-frame clones only and misses some. The repertoire holds about 270,000 clones, with around three fifths as singletons. Stated treatment: oral pan-JAK inhibitor, 5-10 mg twice daily. The sample in question was CD4+ T cells sorted from blood, obtained between weeks 51 and 52, from a patient treated with tofacitinib. The receptor source for this set is a human donor with alopecia areata.

The CDR3 nucleotides read TGTGCCTGGACCCAGGGACAGGGCAATCAGCCCCAGCATTTT. Translating it yields CAWTQGQGNQPQHF. V is TRBV30 and J is TRBJ1-5; 8 nucleotides agree with TRBD1. J lost 2 bases, V lost 4 bases, and 4 bases had no gene match. The length of the CDR3 is 14 residues. CDR1 is GTSNPN and CDR2 is SVGIG in the germline V gene (reference sequence).

This clone appeared once. The chain couples TRBV5-1 to TRBJ1-6; no clear D. This CDR3 has 13 amino acids. Per the germline V gene, CDR1 is SGHRS and CDR2 is YFSETQ. Trimming cost V 0 bases and J 10 bases, with 8 bases left between them. CDR3 protein: CASSLALGSPLHF. The CDR3 nucleotides are TGCGCCAGCAGCTTGGCTCTAGGGTCACCCCTCCACTTT.

V gene TRBV9 combines with J gene TRBJ1-2; unclear D gene. The CDR3 covers 14 residues. Germline CDR1 and CDR2: SGDLS and YYNGEE. V gave up 3 bases and J gave up 4 bases, with 13 bases separating them. The CDR3 spells CASSASRAGYGYTF. CDR3 in DNA: TGTGCCAGCAGCGCCTCTAGGGCGGGCTATGGCTACACCTTC. The full variable domain, completed using reference TRBV9 and TRBJ1-2, is DSGVTQTPKHLITATGQRVTLRCSPRSGDLSVYWYQQSLDQGLQFLIQYYNGEERAKGNILERFSAQQFPDLHSELNLSSLELGDSALYFCASSASRAGYGYTFGSGTRLTVV.

This chain connects TRBV29-1 to TRBJ2-3, with D perhaps given as TRBD1 or TRBD2 (6 bases each). Deletions cut 6 bases from V and 6 bases from J, with 16 bases between. Per the germline V gene, CDR1 is SQVTM and CDR2 is ANQGSEA. The CDR3 loop spans 13 amino acids. This CDR3 is CSVPGGSGDTQYF. The CDR3 DNA follows: TGCAGCGTACCCGGGGGCTCAGGGGATACGCAGTATTTT.

The gene calls are TRBV4-3 and TRBJ2-2, with D possibly matching TRBD1 (6 bases). This CDR3 is 17 amino acids long. CDR1 and CDR2 (germline): LGHNA, YSLEER. Deletions cut 4 bases from V and 0 bases from J, with 15 bases between. Written as DNA, the CDR3 is TGCGCCAGCAGCCTATGGCTTGGGGGCGCGAACACCGGGGAGCTGTTTTTT. Translation gives CASSLWLGGANTGELFF.

The V call is TRBV5-1, the J call TRBJ2-3; possibly TRBD1 or TRBD2 for D (6 bases each). The length of the CDR3 is 16 residues. V lost 1 base to trimming and J lost 1 base, with 13 bases between them. In germline, CDR1 is SGHRS, CDR2 YFSETQ. This chain's CDR3 is CASSLWSGGGTDTQYF. The DNA for the CDR3 is TGCGCCAGCAGCTTGTGGTCCGGGGGCGGCACAGATACGCAGTATTTT.

The chain couples TRBV29-1 to TRBJ2-1, with 8 bases identical to TRBD1. The CDR3 loop spans 14 amino acids. The germline CDR1 and CDR2 sequences are SQVTM and ANQGSEA. V trimming: 4 bases; J trimming: 8 bases; junction bases outside the gene matches: 10. DNA of the CDR3: TGCAGCGTTGGGGGGAACAGGGGGTTAGATGAGCAGTTCTTC. Translated: CSVGGNRGLDEQFF.

This rearrangement joins TRBV2 to TRBJ1-1; 9 bases map to TRBD1. From germline, CDR1 is SNHLY and CDR2 FYNNEI. V lost 9 bases, J lost 5 bases, and 4 bases stayed unmatched. The CDR3 totals 12 residues. DNA of the CDR3: TGTGCCAGATTGGACAGGGGAACTGAAGCTTTCTTT. Its translation: CARLDRGTEAFF.

The chain uses TRBV7-2 and TRBJ2-3, with 7 nucleotides matching TRBD2. Germline-derived CDR1 and CDR2 are SGHTA and FQGNSA. This CDR3 is built from 17 residues. Trimming at V came to 3 bases and at J to 0 bases, leaving 9 bases not matched to a gene. CDR3 bases: TGTGCCAGCAGCTTGGAACATTCGGGGGGTAGCACAGATACGCAGTATTTT. Translating it yields CASSLEHSGGSTDTQYF.

J is TRBJ2-7 and V is TRBV4-1, with 9 bases fitting TRBD1. J was trimmed by 6 bases and V by 3 bases; bases with no gene match: 9. Per the germline V gene, CDR1 is MGHRA and CDR2 is YSYEKL. This CDR3 region has 15 residues. DNA of the CDR3: TGCGCCAGCAGCCAGCTCGGACAGGGGTCAGGCGAGCAGTACTTC. Translation gives CASSQLGQGSGEQYF.

This clone turned up a few times. Different DNA sequences within this sample yield the same CDR3. V gene TRBV5-1 combines with J gene TRBJ2-5; no clear D gene. The V gene lost 0 bases and the J gene lost 5 bases, with 11 bases spanning the gap. This CDR3 contains 14 residues. CDR1 SGHRS and CDR2 YFSETQ come from the germline V gene. The CDR3 nucleotides read TGCGCCAGCAGCTTGGAAGGACCTCAGGAGACCCAGTACTTC. Translation gives CASSLEGPQETQYF.

The V gene is TRBV5-1, the J gene TRBJ1-1; D gene unclear. The CDR3 spans 15 residues. Germline loops: CDR1 SGHRS, CDR2 YFSETQ. Deletions cut 2 bases from V and 5 bases from J, with 16 bases between. The CDR3: CASSFLDGRGTEAFF. In nucleotides, the CDR3 is TGCGCCAGCAGCTTTTTAGACGGGCGAGGTACTGAAGCTTTCTTT.

The V gene is TRBV5-1, the J gene TRBJ2-7, with 8 bases matching TRBD1. Germline V gene lookup returns CDR1 SGHRS and CDR2 YFSETQ. This CDR3 contains 14 residues. Trimming cost V 0 bases and J 3 bases; bases outside gene matches: 2. The CDR3 protein is CASSLGGQDYEQYF. The DNA of the CDR3 is TGCGCCAGCAGCTTGGGGGGACAGGACTACGAGCAGTACTTC.

This chain joins TRBV4-3 and TRBJ1-1, with D tentatively TRBD1 (5 bases). Trimming shortened V by 0 bases and J by 4 bases, and 18 bases separated the two germline ends. Germline V CDR1 and CDR2: LGHNA, YSLEER. The CDR3 consists of 17 residues. CDR3 nucleotides: TGCGCCAGCAGCCAAGATGGTGGGGCGTTGGGTATCACTGAAGCTTTCTTT. Translated: CASSQDGGALGITEAFF.

This clone has more than one count but fewer than ten. This chain connects TRBV27 to TRBJ1-5; 9 bases map to TRBD1. The CDR3 runs 16 residues. Unmatched junction bases numbered 6, after V lost 6 bases and J lost 0 bases. Germline CDR1 reads MNHEY; CDR2 reads SMNVEV (reference sequence). The DNA for the CDR3 is TGTGCCAGCAGCAGGGACAGGGACTTTAGCAATCAGCCCCAGCATTTT. Amino acid sequence: CASSRDRDFSNQPQHF.